The next 29 T cell receptor beta chains were all read from a single sample in a study of blood T cell repertoires in COVID-19. Generated by immunoSEQ multiplex PCR, the TCRdb table keeps only in-frame clones and is missing some. Among tens of thousands of clones listed, 75% to 95% were seen once. Sequencing was done on a sample of peripheral blood. The receptors shown here come from a man aged 55 to 70 with acute or convalescent COVID-19.

The rearrangement links TRBV14 to TRBJ1-1; D remains ambiguous. The germline V gene has CDR1 SGHDN and CDR2 FVKESK. V gave up 3 bases and J gave up 0 bases, with 8 bases separating them. This CDR3 has 14 residues. The CDR3 spells CASSHALMNTEAFF. The CDR3 DNA reads TGTGCCAGCAGCCACGCGTTAATGAACACTGAAGCTTTCTTT.

The chain links TRBV10-3 to TRBJ2-3; TRBD2 aligns across 9 bases. Trimming removed 7 bases from V and 8 bases from J; junction bases left unmatched: 13. Germline CDR1 and CDR2: ENHRY and SYGVKD. There are 15 residues in the CDR3. As DNA, the CDR3 is TGTGCCATCACTGGGACTAGCTTCCAGAGCGGTACGCAGTATTTT. Its translation: CAITGTSFQSGTQYF.

The chain uses TRBV5-4 and TRBJ2-7, with 8 bases fitting TRBD2. The CDR3 extends over 16 amino acids. Germline CDR1 and CDR2: SGHNT and YYREEE (reference sequence). With 3 bases clipped from V and 3 bases from J, the junction kept 11 bases outside the gene matches. The CDR3 spells CASSSGGSSGYYEQYF. The CDR3 region has the DNA TGTGCCAGCAGCTCAGGAGGGTCTAGCGGGTACTACGAGCAGTACTTC.

The chain has TRBV6-1 and TRBJ2-7; TRBD2 aligns across 11 bases. The CDR3 extends over 15 amino acids. J gave up 4 bases and V 3 bases, and 5 bases lay outside the gene matches. Germline assignment: CDR1 MNHNS and CDR2 SASEGT. CDR3 sequence (DNA): TGTGCCAGCAGTGATGTGGGGACTAGCGGTTACGAGCAGTACTTC. It yields the protein CASSDVGTSGYEQYF.

The chain joins TRBV25-1 to TRBJ2-5; D is undetermined. Germline CDR1 reads MGHDK; CDR2 reads SYGVNS. The V end was cut by 6 bases, the J end by 2 bases, with 4 bases between. The CDR3 runs to 11 residues. The CDR3 DNA is TGTGCCAGCAGCAGACAAGAGACCCAGTACTTC. Protein sequence: CASSRQETQYF.

This sequence joins TRBV11-2 and TRBJ1-1; D is perhaps TRBD1 (6 bases). The CDR3 extends over 15 amino acids. Trimming cost V 4 bases and J 1 base, with 13 bases left between them. The germline V gene encodes CDR1 SGHAT and CDR2 FQNNGV. The CDR3 DNA reads as TGTGCCAGCAGCTCGCGACAGGCGCAGAACACTGAAGCTTTCTTT. Its translation is CASSSRQAQNTEAFF. Combining the CDR3 with reference TRBV11-2 and TRBJ1-1 gives the whole variable domain EAGVAQSPRYKIIEKRQSVAFWCNPISGHATLYWYQQILGQGPKLLIQFQNNGVVDDSQLPKDRFSAERLKGVDSTLKIQPAKLEDSAVYLCASSSRQAQNTEAFFGQGTRLTVV.

The V gene is TRBV6-5, the J gene TRBJ2-5, with a possible D match to TRBD1 (6 bases). This CDR3 has 16 residues. Trimming pared 2 bases from V and 6 bases from J, leaving 19 bases between. The germline CDR1 and CDR2 sequences are MNHEY and SVGAGI. The CDR3 nucleotides read TGTGCCAGCAGTTACCTGCGTCGGACAGTCATGAAGACCCAGTACTTC. Residues: CASSYLRRTVMKTQYF.

The rearrangement links TRBV5-5 to TRBJ2-7; D is ambiguous. Between the trimmed V and J ends, which lost 6 bases and 7 bases, there was a span of 14 bases. The CDR3 has 12 residues. Germline V CDR1 and CDR2: SGHKS, YYEKEE (reference sequence). This CDR3 is CASIETGVEQYF. For the CDR3, the DNA is TGTGCCAGCATCGAGACTGGCGTAGAGCAGTACTTC.

In regard to this clone: The junction departs from germline at one end; a sequencing error may be responsible. J is TRBJ2-5 and V is TRBV7-7; 7 bases are a match to TRBD1. There are 13 residues in the CDR3. Germline-derived CDR1 and CDR2 are SSHAT and FNYEAQ (reference sequence). The DNA of the CDR3 is TGTGCTAGCAGCAGGGGACAGCAAGAGACCCAGTACTTC. This translates into CASSRGQQETQYF.

The chain uses TRBV7-2 and TRBJ1-3, with D hard to call. CDR1 is SGHTA, CDR2 FQGNSA, per germline. The CDR3 covers 13 residues. V gave up 1 base and J gave up 5 bases, with 6 bases separating them. The CDR3 protein is CASSLVERNTIYF. The CDR3 bases are TGTGCCAGCAGCTTAGTTGAGCGAAACACCATATATTTT.

The chain employs TRBV24-1 and TRBJ2-5; 9 bases agree with TRBD2. The germline CDR1 and CDR2 sequences are KGHDR and SFDVKD. This CDR3 comprises 15 residues. The trim removed 4 bases at V and 0 bases at J, leaving 2 bases unmatched. In DNA form, the CDR3 reads TGTGCCACCAGTGACCCTAGCGGGAACCAAGAGACCCAGTACTTC. Its protein product is CATSDPSGNQETQYF.

The chain has TRBV10-2 and TRBJ1-4; no clear D. Germline CDR1 and CDR2: WSHSY and SAAADI. With 1 base removed from V and 8 bases from J, the gap between germline ends came to 8 bases. The CDR3 has 13 amino acids. CDR3 nucleotides: TGCGCCAGCAGTGAGTGGAACAGCGAAAAACTGTTTTTT. Translation: CASSEWNSEKLFF.

This clone was seen a handful of times. The chain couples TRBV28 to TRBJ1-2; 7 nucleotides agree with TRBD1. V trimming: 6 bases; J trimming: 2 bases; junction bases outside the gene matches: 0. Germline values: CDR1 MDHEN, CDR2 SYDVKM. CDR3 length equals 12 residues. The CDR3 bases are TGTGCCAGCAGCAGGGGGAACTATGGCTACACCTTC. Its protein product is CASSRGNYGYTF.

The chain has TRBV7-2 and TRBJ2-3; TRBD2 agrees at 11 bases. Germline lookup yields CDR1 SGHTA and CDR2 FQGNSA. The CDR3 has 18 residues. V dropped 1 base and J dropped 4; count of bases not matched to a gene: 10. The CDR3 reads CASSLVTSGRVGADTQYF. CDR3 DNA sequence: TGTGCCAGCAGCTTAGTAACTAGCGGGAGAGTCGGCGCAGATACGCAGTATTTT.

J is TRBJ1-2 and V is TRBV7-9, with D uncertain. V was pared by 4 bases and J by 8 bases, with 14 bases between. CDR1 and CDR2 (germline): SEHNR, FQNEAQ (reference sequence). The CDR3 is 13 residues long. Written as DNA, the CDR3 is TGTGCCAGCAGCTCCCAGGTTTCGGTAGGCTACACCTTC. Translated, it gives CASSSQVSVGYTF.

This clone was seen a single time. The genes are TRBV7-9 and TRBJ1-1, with D uncertain. The V and J ends lost 5 bases and 3 bases respectively, with 19 bases between them. The CDR3 consists of 16 residues. Per germline, CDR1 SEHNR and CDR2 FQNEAQ (reference sequence). In nucleotides, the CDR3 is TGTGCCAGCAGCGCACCTCGTGGGGTCGGGGACACTGAAGCTTTCTTT. It translates to CASSAPRGVGDTEAFF.

In this sample, this clone turned up once. The V and J genes are TRBV6-4 and TRBJ1-1, with D possibly being TRBD1 (5 bases). This CDR3 region has 15 residues. In germline, CDR1 is MRHNA, CDR2 SNTAGT. The germline V and J ends were trimmed by 4 bases and 6 bases, with 18 bases remaining between them. CDR3 sequence: CASSGAPGGRAEAFF. The CDR3 DNA reads as TGTGCCAGCAGTGGTGCCCCCGGGGGGAGGGCTGAAGCTTTCTTT.

The rearrangement links TRBV19 to TRBJ1-4; the D gene is possibly TRBD1 (6 bases). The germline CDR1 and CDR2 sequences are LNHDA and SQIVND (reference sequence). Trimming took off 5 bases at V and 3 bases at J, with 13 bases between the two ends. The CDR3 spans 15 residues. Here the CDR3 DNA reads TGTGCCAGTAGTCGGATACAGGGAGCTAATGAAAAACTGTTTTTT. Protein: CASSRIQGANEKLFF.

A note on this clone: Other DNA sequences in this sample translate to the same CDR3. CDR3 in amino acids: CASRTTGNEKLFF. The CDR3 nucleotides read TGTGCCAGCAGAACGACGGGAAATGAAAAACTGTTTTTT. J is TRBJ1-4 and V is TRBV28, with D hard to call. The CDR3 extends over 13 amino acids. Germline V CDR1 and CDR2: MDHEN, SYDVKM. Trimming pared 6 bases from V and 5 bases from J, leaving 10 bases between.

The chain has TRBV9 and TRBJ2-7; 8 bases are shared with TRBD1. Germline trimming cut 3 bases from V and 3 bases from J; bases unmatched to any gene: 2. Germline-derived CDR1 and CDR2 are SGDLS and YYNGEE. The CDR3 extends over 13 amino acids. CDR3 residues: CASSGTGGYEQYF. CDR3 in DNA: TGTGCCAGCAGCGGTACAGGGGGCTACGAGCAGTACTTC.

The rearrangement links TRBV7-6 to TRBJ2-2, with D possibly being TRBD1 (6 bases). Germline CDR1 and CDR2: SGHVS and FNYEAQ. The CDR3 loop spans 15 amino acids. Trimming pared 0 bases from V and 6 bases from J, leaving 11 bases between. CDR3: CASSLAGTRAGELFF. For the CDR3, the DNA is TGTGCCAGCAGCTTAGCGGGGACACGGGCCGGGGAGCTGTTTTTT.

The rearrangement links TRBV10-3 to TRBJ1-4, with TRBD1 matching over 8 bases. The germline CDR1 and CDR2 sequences are ENHRY and SYGVKD. CDR3 size: 13 residues. Trimming removed 6 bases from V and 8 bases from J; junction bases left unmatched: 5. In DNA, the CDR3 is TGTGCCATCAGGGACAGGGTCGGGGAAAAACTGTTTTTT. Its protein product is CAIRDRVGEKLFF.

The CDR3 region has the DNA TGCGCCAGCAGCCAGGGGATAGAGACCCAGTACTTC. This gives the protein CASSQGIETQYF. The chain has TRBV5-1 and TRBJ2-5, with a weak D call TRBD1 (6 bases). V was trimmed by 4 bases and J by 4 bases, leaving 8 bases between them. Germline assignment: CDR1 SGHRS and CDR2 YFSETQ. CDR3 length: 12 residues.

The chain employs TRBV6-4 and TRBJ1-1, with D possibly being TRBD1 (6 bases). The germline V and J ends were trimmed by 6 bases and 1 base, with 15 bases remaining between them. Germline V lookup: CDR1 MRHNA, CDR2 SNTAGT. This CDR3 has 15 amino acids. The chain's CDR3 is CASRGQGGANTEAFF. The CDR3 bases are TGTGCCAGCAGAGGACAAGGGGGGGCGAACACTGAAGCTTTCTTT.

The rearrangement uses TRBV6-5 and TRBJ1-1; D remains unclear. The ends were cut back, 0 bases at V and 4 bases at J, with 12 bases in the middle. Germline values: CDR1 MNHEY, CDR2 SVGAGI. The CDR3 consists of 15 residues. CDR3 region: CASSYSNGEATEAFF. CDR3 sequence (DNA): TGTGCCAGCAGTTACTCAAACGGGGAGGCCACTGAAGCTTTCTTT.

The genes are TRBV28 and TRBJ1-1, with D tentatively TRBD1 (6 bases). Looked up from germline, CDR1 is MDHEN and CDR2 is SYDVKM. The V gene lost 7 bases and the J gene lost 1 base, with 13 bases spanning the gap. This CDR3 is built from 14 residues. CDR3 nucleotides: TGTGCCAGCACCTACCAGGGGAGGAACACTGAAGCTTTCTTT. Its protein product is CASTYQGRNTEAFF.

The count of this clone is one. This chain connects TRBV18 to TRBJ2-6, with D tentatively TRBD2 (5 bases). Germline CDR1 reads KGHSH; CDR2 reads LQKENI. This CDR3 has 19 amino acids. The ends were cut back, 0 bases at V and 0 bases at J, with 15 bases in the middle. The CDR3 coding sequence is TGTGCCAGCTCACCACCATCTGTGTCGGGGATCTCTGGGGCCAACGTCCTGACTTTC. Translation: CASSPPSVSGISGANVLTF.

This rearrangement joins TRBV10-2 to TRBJ1-1; 7 bases match TRBD1. This CDR3 is 14 amino acids long. CDR1 and CDR2 (germline): WSHSY, SAAADI. V dropped 7 bases and J dropped 5; count of bases not matched to a gene: 10. The CDR3 nucleotides read TGCGCCAGCAATACCAGACAGGGAAGTACTGAAGCTTTCTTT. It translates to CASNTRQGSTEAFF.

This chain connects TRBV28 to TRBJ2-7; TRBD2 matches 8 bases. Trimming cost V 5 bases and J 5 bases; bases outside gene matches: 5. CDR3 length: 13 residues. Germline CDR1 MDHEN, CDR2 SYDVKM. DNA of the CDR3: TGTGCCAGCAGTCTCCCCGGGGGGGACGAGCAGTACTTC. This codes for CASSLPGGDEQYF.